This T cell receptor beta chain was sequenced during a study of blood T cells in healthy people across ages. The CDR3 contains 13 residues. Looked up from germline, CDR1 is LNHNV and CDR2 is YYDKDF (reference sequence). Between the trimmed V and J ends, which lost 1 base and 3 bases, there was a span of 7 bases. This clonotype has a handful of counts. Its antigen is unidentified. The study, taken as a whole, reports: With donor CMV status unknown, expanded clonotype changes were possibly confounded.

Next came a second PCR, run for about 7 to 12 cycles, which used a sample-barcoded 5' primer along with a J-beta primer mix. MiXCR, applied by TCRdb to the 5' RACE reads, yields one record per CDR3 protein. Of fewer than 950,000 distinct CDR3 sequences listed, about 55% are singletons. Researchers report isolating at least 6 million PBMCs per sample. The receptor comes from a man of 80 years or more in good health. V usage is TRBV15 and J usage is TRBJ2-7; D gene uncertain. The sequencing sample was made of blood. CDR3 region: CATSRGLFYEQYF. The DNA for the CDR3 is TGTGCCACCAGCAGAGGACTGTTCTACGAGCAGTACTTC.